This passage covers 26 T cell receptor beta chains from one sample sequenced in a study of OX40 agonist ivuxolimab in advanced cancers. Libraries were prepared by immunoSEQ multiplex PCR; TCRdb keeps only in-frame clonotypes and omits some of them. In the table there are tens of thousands of clones, approximately 85% of which are singletons. Sequenced material: CD4+ or CD8+ T cells sorted from blood, taken in a trial of the OX40 agonist ivuxolimab. These receptor sequences come from an adult with an advanced solid tumor such as melanoma, head and neck, liver or kidney cancer.

The V call is TRBV7-3, the J call TRBJ2-3; a possible D gene is TRBD2 (6 bases). The V and J ends lost 4 bases and 0 bases respectively, with 8 bases between them. CDR3 length: 14 residues. Germline V gene lookup returns CDR1 SGHTA and CDR2 FQGTGA. The CDR3 nucleotides are TGTGCCAGCAGCTCCGGGACTAGCACAGATACGCAGTATTTT. It is translated as CASSSGTSTDTQYF.

This chain links TRBV15 with TRBJ2-5, with D uncertain. The CDR3 runs to 16 residues. Germline V CDR1 and CDR2: LNHNV, YYDKDF (reference sequence). V was trimmed by 1 base and J by 5 bases, leaving 17 bases between them. This CDR3 reads CATSRAWGGPKETQYF. The CDR3 DNA reads as TGTGCCACCAGCAGAGCCTGGGGTGGGCCTAAGGAGACCCAGTACTTC.

The chain is built from TRBV27 and TRBJ2-3, with no clear D. Between the trimmed V and J ends, which lost 6 bases and 0 bases, there was a span of 7 bases. The CDR3 has 13 residues. The germline V gene encodes CDR1 MNHEY and CDR2 SMNVEV (reference sequence). The CDR3 DNA follows: TGTGCCAGCAGGAAGACTAGCACAGATACGCAGTATTTT. This translates into CASRKTSTDTQYF.

This clone was seen only a few times. V usage is TRBV29-1 and J usage is TRBJ1-2; 8 bases are a match to TRBD1. The germline V gene encodes CDR1 SQVTM and CDR2 ANQGSEA. V lost 0 bases, J lost 2 bases, and 5 bases stayed unmatched. The length of the CDR3 is 15 residues. The CDR3 coding sequence is TGCAGCGTTGAAGAATGGGCAGGGGGCAACTATGGCTACACCTTC. This encodes CSVEEWAGGNYGYTF. Combining the CDR3 with reference TRBV29-1 and TRBJ1-2 gives the whole variable domain SAVISQKPSRDICQRGTSLTIQCQVDSQVTMMFWYRQQPGQSLTLIATANQGSEATYESGFVIDKFPISRPNLTFSTLTVSNMSPEDSSIYLCSVEEWAGGNYGYTFGSGTRLTVV.

The chain is built from TRBV29-1 and TRBJ2-1; D possibly corresponds to TRBD1 (6 bases). This CDR3 comprises 13 residues. Per the germline V gene, CDR1 is SQVTM and CDR2 is ANQGSEA. For the CDR3, the DNA is TGCAGTGGTGCCCGGGACATCTACAATGAGCAGTTCTTC. Protein: CSGARDIYNEQFF.

The chain links TRBV5-4 to TRBJ2-2; D might be TRBD1 (6 bases). The germline gives CDR1 SGHNT, CDR2 YYREEE (reference sequence). V lost 4 bases and J lost 5, with 9 bases in between. The CDR3 is made up of 13 amino acids. The CDR3 region has the DNA TGTGCCAGCAGCCACACAGGGACCGGGGAGCTGTTTTTT. It specifies CASSHTGTGELFF.

The V and J genes are TRBV5-6 and TRBJ1-2, with TRBD1 matching over 7 bases. Germline CDR1 SGHDT, CDR2 YYEEEE. The J segment lost 9 bases and the V segment lost 3 bases, leaving 5 bases of the junction unmatched. CDR3 length: 12 residues. CDR3: CASSSSTGSYTF. The DNA for the CDR3 is TGTGCCAGCAGCTCATCGACAGGGAGCTACACCTTC.

V and J are TRBV5-1 and TRBJ1-1; D is undetermined. The V end lost 3 bases, the J end lost 4 bases, and 10 bases lay between the germline ends. Germline assignment: CDR1 SGHRS and CDR2 YFSETQ. This CDR3 has 13 residues. CDR3 nucleotides: TGCGCCAGCAGCTACGGTGGGAGCACTGAAGCTTTCTTT. This gives the protein CASSYGGSTEAFF. Drawing the rest from reference TRBV5-1 and TRBJ1-1, the complete variable domain is KAGVTQTPRYLIKTRGQQVTLSCSPISGHRSVSWYQQTPGQGLQFLFEYFSETQRNKGNFPGRFSGRQFSNSRSEMNVSTLELGDSALYLCASSYGGSTEAFFGQGTRLTVV.

The chain carries TRBV5-8 and TRBJ2-3, with unresolved D. Germline V CDR1 and CDR2: SGHTS, YDEGEE. The CDR3 has 14 residues. Trimming stripped 4 bases from V and 6 bases from J, with 15 bases between. CDR3 coding DNA: TGTGCCAGCAGCCCCCGGACGGGTGTGGATACGCAGTATTTT. Translating gives CASSPRTGVDTQYF.

The chain joins TRBV15 to TRBJ1-5; 7 positions match TRBD1. J was trimmed by 6 bases and V by 0 bases; bases with no gene match: 11. CDR3 length: 17 residues. Germline V lookup: CDR1 LNHNV, CDR2 YYDKDF (reference sequence). The CDR3 region is CATSRDPRDSEVQPQHF. CDR3 coding DNA: TGTGCCACCAGCAGAGATCCCCGGGACAGCGAAGTTCAGCCCCAGCATTTT.

The J gene is TRBJ1-5, the V gene TRBV6-5; D gene unclear. Germline V gene data show CDR1 as MNHEY and CDR2 as SVGAGI. The CDR3 extends over 13 amino acids. V shed 0 bases and J shed 6 bases, with 6 bases lying between them. CDR3 in amino acids: CASSYSWGQPQHF. The CDR3 nucleotides are TGTGCCAGCAGTTACTCGTGGGGTCAGCCCCAGCATTTT.

The chain is built from TRBV11-3 and TRBJ2-7, with D unclear. Germline assignment: CDR1 SGHNT and CDR2 YENEEA. This CDR3 comprises 14 residues. Trimming left V 5 bases short and J 0 bases short, with 11 bases between. The CDR3 loop is CASSPEVLSYEQYF. The CDR3 DNA is TGTGCCAGCAGCCCAGAGGTCCTCTCCTACGAGCAGTACTTC.

This clone was seen a single time. The rearrangement joins TRBV6-1 to TRBJ1-2; D gene ambiguous. CDR1 is MNHNS and CDR2 is SASEGT in the germline V gene. V was shortened by 6 bases and J by 1 base, with 12 bases between the two germline ends. CDR3 length equals 14 residues. The DNA of the CDR3 is TGTGCCAGCAGGCAGGCCGCCGATAACTATGGCTACACCTTC. Its protein product is CASRQAADNYGYTF.

The rearrangement joins TRBV5-6 to TRBJ2-1, with TRBD2 matching 7 bases. J lost 4 bases, V lost 4 bases, and 8 bases had no gene match. The germline CDR1 and CDR2 sequences are SGHDT and YYEEEE. The CDR3 extends over 15 amino acids. Written as DNA, the CDR3 is TGTGCCAGCAGCCTCCTGCTAGCGGCATACAATGAGCAGTTCTTC. As protein: CASSLLLAAYNEQFF.

The V call is TRBV7-9, the J call TRBJ1-1, with 7 nucleotides matching TRBD1. Germline CDR1 and CDR2: SEHNR and FQNEAQ (reference sequence). Trimming removed 6 bases from V and 3 bases from J; junction bases left unmatched: 1. The CDR3 is 12 amino acids. The DNA of the CDR3 is TGTGCCAGCAGTGACAGGGACACTGAAGCTTTCTTT. Translated, it gives CASSDRDTEAFF.

V usage is TRBV18 and J usage is TRBJ1-5; 9 bases agree with TRBD1. Germline values: CDR1 KGHSH, CDR2 LQKENI. There are 17 residues in the CDR3. After removal of 0 bases from V and 4 bases from J, the junction contained 7 bases not matched to a gene. The CDR3 spells CASSPPGKGQGNQPQHF. As DNA, the CDR3 is TGTGCCAGCTCACCACCGGGGAAAGGACAGGGGAATCAGCCCCAGCATTTT.

This chain uses TRBV19 with TRBJ2-3; D perhaps matches TRBD2 (6 bases). This CDR3 has 15 amino acids. CDR1 and CDR2 from the germline V gene are LNHDA and SQIVND (reference sequence). Trimming removed 3 bases from V and 4 bases from J, with 14 bases in between. The CDR3 region has the DNA TGTGCCAGTAGTATGTTAGCGGACAAGGCAGATACGCAGTATTTT. This sequence encodes CASSMLADKADTQYF.

This clone was recorded only once. The rearrangement joins TRBV28 to TRBJ2-7; TRBD1 agrees at 7 bases. Germline trimming cut 10 bases from V and 0 bases from J; bases unmatched to any gene: 9. The germline gives CDR1 MDHEN, CDR2 SYDVKM. CDR3 length: 14 amino acids. For the CDR3, the DNA is TGTGCCACAGGAAAGGGGGACAGCTCCTACGAGCAGTACTTC. It codes for CATGKGDSSYEQYF.

In this sample, this clone turned up once. This chain uses TRBV20-1 with TRBJ2-1, with D possibly matching TRBD1 (5 bases). CDR3 length: 10 residues. The germline V and J ends were trimmed by 0 bases and 11 bases, with 5 bases remaining between them. The V gene's germline CDR1 is DFQATT and CDR2 SNEGSKA (reference sequence). The CDR3 nucleotides read TGCAGTGCTAGAGAGGACAAGCAGTTCTTC. Translated: CSAREDKQFF.

The chain carries TRBV21-1 and TRBJ2-7. TRBV21-1 is classified as a pseudogene. The CDR3 is 17 residues long. The CDR3 DNA reads as TGTGCCAGCAGCAAAGGCCACCCGGCACAAGGATCCTACGAGCAGTACTTC. This encodes CASSKGHPAQGSYEQYF.

This clone was detected only a few times. The chain links TRBV11-3 to TRBJ2-3; TRBD2 agrees at 13 bases. CDR1 SGHNT and CDR2 YENEEA come from the germline V gene. The trim removed 5 bases at V and 4 bases at J, leaving 6 bases unmatched. The CDR3 consists of 16 residues. As DNA, the CDR3 is TGTGCCAGCAGCACGCGGACTAGCGGGAGCCCAGATACGCAGTATTTT. Encoded protein: CASSTRTSGSPDTQYF.

The J gene is TRBJ1-1, the V gene TRBV5-1, with D maybe TRBD1 (6 bases). The V gene's germline CDR1 is SGHRS and CDR2 YFSETQ. The CDR3 totals 15 residues. V shed 2 bases and J shed 4 bases, with 15 bases lying between them. Written as DNA, the CDR3 is TGCGCCAGCAGCTTACAAACAGGGACCAGCACTGAAGCTTTCTTT. It yields the protein CASSLQTGTSTEAFF.

The chain is built from TRBV7-2 and TRBJ1-5; tentatively, D is TRBD1 (6 bases). Deletions cut 0 bases from V and 3 bases from J, with 9 bases between. Germline V gene data show CDR1 as SGHTA and CDR2 as FQGNSA. The CDR3 is 15 residues long. This CDR3 reads CASSLAGTLNQPQHF. The CDR3 DNA reads TGTGCCAGCAGCTTAGCCGGGACACTCAATCAGCCCCAGCATTTT.

This sequence joins TRBV5-1 and TRBJ2-7; 12 bases map to TRBD2. The CDR3 loop spans 17 amino acids. The germline CDR1 and CDR2 sequences are SGHRS and YFSETQ. After removal of 0 bases from V and 3 bases from J, the junction contained 7 bases not matched to a gene. The DNA for the CDR3 is TGCGCCAGCAGCTTGGGATGGACTAGCGGGGCACTCTACGAGCAGTACTTC. Protein sequence: CASSLGWTSGALYEQYF.

The rearrangement joins TRBV19 to TRBJ2-2, with a weak D call TRBD2 (6 bases). From germline, CDR1 is LNHDA and CDR2 SQIVND (reference sequence). This CDR3 is built from 15 residues. V lost 6 bases to trimming and J lost 4 bases, with 15 bases between them. The CDR3 coding sequence is TGTGCCAGTAGGCCGGGACTGGGAATCACCGGGGAGCTGTTTTTT. It encodes CASRPGLGITGELFF.

In its sample, this clone was seen once. The chain joins TRBV5-4 to TRBJ2-5, with 14 bases matching TRBD2. With V trimmed by 0 bases and J by 2 bases, 0 bases remained unmatched. The CDR3 covers 16 residues. The germline V gene has CDR1 SGHNT and CDR2 YYREEE (reference sequence). This chain's CDR3 is CASSLGLAGGQETQYF. The DNA for the CDR3 is TGTGCCAGCAGCTTGGGACTAGCGGGGGGGCAAGAGACCCAGTACTTC.